Presented here are 16 T cell receptor beta chains from one specimen sequenced in a study of graft-versus-host responses after intestinal transplantation. Here immunoSEQ multiplex PCR was the method, and the copy in TCRdb shows in-frame clones only, minus some. The table records tens of thousands of clones, about 93% of them present only once. Antigen specificity for these receptors is unknown. The input for sequencing was unstimulated CD8+ T cells sorted from spleen or lymph node cells, taken before transplant. The source of these receptors is a human donor who was the organ donor for an intestinal transplant.

The gene calls are TRBV5-1 and TRBJ2-3; 9 positions match TRBD2. The CDR3 is made up of 14 amino acids. Trimming cost V 0 bases and J 11 bases; bases outside gene matches: 7. CDR1 and CDR2 (germline): SGHRS, YFSETQ. CDR3 residues: CASSLVAGGAGQYF. For the CDR3, the DNA is TGCGCCAGCAGCTTGGTTGCGGGAGGGGCAGGGCAGTATTTT.

The chain joins TRBV29-1 to TRBJ1-3, with 12 bases that match TRBD2. Judging by the DNA end, TRBJ2-2 fits better; the J call may be wrong. The CDR3 has 15 amino acids. Germline V gene data show CDR1 as SQVTM and CDR2 as ANQGSEA. The CDR3 spells CSVEGTSGRTGELFF. As DNA, the CDR3 is TGCAGCGTTGAGGGGACTAGCGGGCGCACCGGGGAGCTGTTTTTT.

The chain recombines TRBV27 with TRBJ2-5; TRBD2 aligns across 9 bases. The CDR3 sequence is 19 residues long. Unmatched junction bases numbered 15, after V lost 2 bases and J lost 2 bases. The germline gives CDR1 MNHEY, CDR2 SMNVEV (reference sequence). The CDR3 is CASSLRGAGGPIGQETQYF. The DNA of the CDR3 is TGTGCCAGCAGTTTAAGGGGTGCGGGAGGGCCGATTGGGCAAGAGACCCAGTACTTC.

The J gene is TRBJ1-1, the V gene TRBV4-1, with D perhaps matching TRBD1 (5 bases). The V and J ends lost 0 bases and 5 bases respectively, with 10 bases between them. Germline values: CDR1 MGHRA, CDR2 YSYEKL. CDR3 length equals 14 residues. The chain's CDR3 is CASSQEAGRTEAFF. As DNA, the CDR3 is TGCGCCAGCAGCCAAGAGGCAGGGAGGACTGAAGCTTTCTTT.

This sequence joins TRBV7-9 and TRBJ2-4, with TRBD1 as a possible D gene (5 bases). The V and J ends lost 4 bases and 1 base respectively, with 17 bases between them. CDR1 is SEHNR, CDR2 FQNEAQ, per germline (reference sequence). There are 17 residues in the CDR3. This chain's CDR3 is CASSSSLGPTAKNIQYF. The DNA for the CDR3 is TGTGCCAGCAGCTCGTCCTTGGGGCCTACGGCCAAAAACATTCAGTACTTC.

The chain employs TRBV4-1 and TRBJ1-1, with 9 bases lining up with TRBD1. The CDR3 is 18 amino acids. Trimming cost V 0 bases and J 1 base; bases outside gene matches: 9. The germline V gene encodes CDR1 MGHRA and CDR2 YSYEKL. This CDR3 is CASSQEGIQGARNTEAFF. The CDR3 DNA follows: TGCGCCAGCAGCCAAGAGGGGATACAGGGGGCCAGGAACACTGAAGCTTTCTTT.

The chain joins TRBV27 to TRBJ2-7; D ambiguous. V was trimmed by 3 bases and J by 2 bases, leaving 8 bases between them. This CDR3 has 13 residues. Per germline, CDR1 MNHEY and CDR2 SMNVEV (reference sequence). CDR3 bases: TGTGCCAGCAGTTTTGGTAGCCCCTACGAGCAGTACTTC. As protein: CASSFGSPYEQYF.

The rearrangement joins TRBV30 to TRBJ2-1; TRBD2 is a possible D gene (6 bases). V gave up 4 bases and J gave up 0 bases, with 13 bases separating them. This CDR3 is 15 amino acids long. Germline loops: CDR1 GTSNPN, CDR2 SVGIG (reference sequence). The CDR3 DNA is TGTGCCTGGAACCCCGGGACTTCCTCCTACAATGAGCAGTTCTTC. It yields the protein CAWNPGTSSYNEQFF.

The rearrangement links TRBV4-2 to TRBJ2-3, with D perhaps TRBD1 (5 bases). CDR3 length: 17 amino acids. From germline, CDR1 is LGHNA and CDR2 YNFKEQ. The V and J ends lost 1 base and 2 bases respectively, with 16 bases between them. The CDR3 spells CASSQVLGARNTDTQYF. The CDR3, as DNA: TGTGCCAGCAGCCAAGTCCTAGGGGCAAGGAACACAGATACGCAGTATTTT.

The chain uses TRBV6-5 and TRBJ1-2, with no clear D. V shed 2 bases and J shed 1 base, with 5 bases lying between them. This CDR3 contains 13 residues. From germline, CDR1 is MNHEY and CDR2 SVGAGI. The CDR3 nucleotides read TGTGCCAGCAGTTACGGCTTTAACTATGGCTACACCTTC. Translating it yields CASSYGFNYGYTF.

This chain links TRBV9 with TRBJ2-5; D might be TRBD1 or TRBD2, each matching 6 bases. The DNA end is more similar to TRBJ2-7, so the J call may be wrong. Germline assignment: CDR1 SGDLS and CDR2 YYNGEE. This CDR3 is 14 amino acids long. CDR3 sequence reads: CASSVGGDNYEQYF. The CDR3 nucleotides read TGTGCCAGCAGCGTAGGGGGGGACAACTACGAGCAGTACTTC.

The chain has TRBV28 and TRBJ2-3; D remains ambiguous. V was shortened by 6 bases and J by 6 bases, with 13 bases between the two germline ends. The CDR3 is 13 residues long. The V gene's germline CDR1 is MDHEN and CDR2 SYDVKM. For the CDR3, the DNA is TGTGCCAGCAGCCCCGGCGGTACCGATACGCAGTATTTT. Its translation is CASSPGGTDTQYF.

The rearrangement links TRBV7-9 to TRBJ2-1; D is unresolved. With 6 bases removed from V and 3 bases from J, the gap between germline ends came to 6 bases. Germline lookup yields CDR1 SEHNR and CDR2 FQNEAQ (reference sequence). This CDR3 comprises 12 residues. The CDR3 DNA sequence: TGTGCCAGCAGTGCGGTCTACAATGAGCAGTTCTTC. This gives the protein CASSAVYNEQFF.

This clone was observed a single time. The chain recombines TRBV14 with TRBJ1-2; a possible D gene is TRBD1 (5 bases). V lost 1 base and J 7 bases, leaving 10 bases between the germline ends. Per the germline V gene, CDR1 is SGHDN and CDR2 is FVKESK. The CDR3 has 13 residues. CDR3 nucleotide sequence: TGTGCCAGCAGCCAAGTTGACGGGGGTGGCTACACCTTC. Protein sequence: CASSQVDGGGYTF.

For the CDR3, the DNA is TGCGCCAGCAGCCAAGAGGTAGTTTACTACGAGCAGTACTTC. Amino acid sequence: CASSQEVVYYEQYF. J is TRBJ2-7 and V is TRBV4-3; the D is unclear. Looked up from germline, CDR1 is LGHNA and CDR2 is YSLEER. This CDR3 is 14 amino acids long. Trimming left V 0 bases short and J 3 bases short, with 9 bases between.

As regards this clone: This is likely an artifact of a read error, given a far larger clone one base away. The rearrangement links TRBV9 to TRBJ1-4, with 9 bases fitting TRBD1. The CDR3 consists of 15 residues. The germline CDR1 and CDR2 sequences are SGDLS and YYNGEE. J was trimmed by 7 bases and V by 4 bases; bases with no gene match: 8. The CDR3 DNA is TGTGCCAGCAGCTCCACCGGGACAGGGACTGAAAAACTGTTTTTT. This gives the protein CASSSTGTGTEKLFF.